A selection of T cell receptor beta chains follows, all from one sample in a study of graft-versus-host responses after intestinal transplantation. The table came from immunoSEQ multiplex PCR; TCRdb's copy has only in-frame clones and leaves some out. The data contain roughly 21,000 clones, 25% to 35% of them singletons. Sequenced material: alloreactive CD8+ T cells from a mixed lymphocyte reaction culture, taken before intestinal transplant. These receptors originate from a human patient who received an intestinal transplant. Both conserved end residues are part of each CDR3. D genes are given only for firm matches. Clone size is not always given. Where it is, it says once, few, many or a class for expanded clones.

cdr3_nt | cdr3_aa | clone_size | v_call | d_call | j_call
TGTGCCAGCAGATCGACAGGAGCTGGAAACACCATATATTTT | CASRSTGAGNTIYF | . | TRBV2 | . | TRBJ1-3
TGTGCCAGCAGTGACCCTAGCGGGGTACTCAATGAGCAGTTCTTC | CASSDPSGVLNEQFF | few | TRBV2 | TRBD2 | TRBJ2-1
TGTGCCAGCAGCGATGCAGGGAGCGGCTACACCTTC | CASSDAGSGYTF | . | TRBV5-4 | . | TRBJ1-2
TGCGCCAGCAGCCAACAGGACAGGGGTACCTACGAGCAGTACTTC | CASSQQDRGTYEQYF | medium-sized | TRBV4-1 | TRBD1 | TRBJ2-7
TGCGCCAGCAGCTTGACTTGGACAGGGGGATTCTACGAGCAGTACTTC | CASSLTWTGGFYEQYF | . | TRBV5-1 | TRBD1 | TRBJ2-7
TGTGCCAGCAGCCCGTTCGGGACTAGCGTTGAACAAGAGACCCAGTACTTC | CASSPFGTSVEQETQYF | few | TRBV11-3 | TRBD2 | TRBJ2-5
TGTGCCAGCAGTGCGGGGGGGACATCCGGATTTTCACCCCTCCACTTT | CASSAGGTSGFSPLHF | few | TRBV7-9 | . | TRBJ1-6
TGCGCCAGCAGCGTACTAGCGGGCCAAGAGACCCAGTACTTC | CASSVLAGQETQYF | . | TRBV4-1 | TRBD2 | TRBJ2-5
TGTGCCAGCAGCTTCTCCGGTTCCTACAATGAGCAGTTCTTC | CASSFSGSYNEQFF | few | TRBV7-3 | . | TRBJ2-1
TGTGCCAGCAGTTCCGGGACAGACTACGAGCAGTACTTC | CASSSGTDYEQYF | . | TRBV5-4 | TRBD1 | TRBJ2-7
TGTGCCAGCAGCTTGGAACAGCTAACCGACTATGGCTACACCTTC | CASSLEQLTDYGYTF | . | TRBV5-5 | . | TRBJ1-2
TGTGCCAGCAGTTCACGAGCTTTCTTT | CASSSRAFF | . | TRBV6-9 | . | TRBJ1-1
TGCACCAGCAGCCAGAACGATCTAGCGGGAATCGGGGAGCTGTTTTTT | CTSSQNDLAGIGELFF | . | TRBV1 | . | TRBJ2-2
TGTGCCAGCAGTTTAATCTCGAGCGGGAGAGGACAAGAGACCCAGTACTTC | CASSLISSGRGQETQYF | few | TRBV28 | TRBD2 | TRBJ2-5
TGTGCCAGCAGCCTCGGGACAGGGGGCGTCGCCTACGAGCAGTACTTC | CASSLGTGGVAYEQYF | . | TRBV19 | TRBD1 | TRBJ2-7
TGTGCCAGCAGCTATACCGGGACATCTGGGGCCAACGTCCTGACTTTC | CASSYTGTSGANVLTF | . | TRBV13 | . | TRBJ2-6
TGTGCCAGCAGCTTAGCTAGCGATGAGCAGTTCTTC | CASSLASDEQFF | . | TRBV7-6 | . | TRBJ2-1
TGTGCCAGCAGTGACCCTTGGACAGAGTTCTATGGCTACACCTTC | CASSDPWTEFYGYTF | . | TRBV6-1 | . | TRBJ1-2
TGTGCCAGCAGCTCAACCGGGGAGAGCACAGATACGCAGTATTTT | CASSSTGESTDTQYF | medium-sized | TRBV7-9 | . | TRBJ2-3
TGTGCTAGTGGTTGGGGGACAGGGAAGGACGAGACCCAGTACTTC | CASGWGTGKDETQYF | few | TRBV12-5 | TRBD1 | TRBJ2-5
TGTGCCAGCAGCCAAGTATCCGGGGCCGGTGAAGCTTTCTTT | CASSQVSGAGEAFF | . | TRBV5-4 | . | TRBJ1-1
TGTGCCAGCAGTGAAACTAGCGCGCGCACAGATACGCAGTATTTT | CASSETSARTDTQYF | . | TRBV6-1 | TRBD2 | TRBJ2-3
TGTGCCAGCAGCCAAGAGGGAGGCGGCTCCTACGAGCAGTACTTC | CASSQEGGGSYEQYF | few | TRBV4-2 | . | TRBJ2-7
TGTGCCAGCAGCCCTAGGACTAGCGGGAACGAGCAGTACTTC | CASSPRTSGNEQYF | . | TRBV6-9 | TRBD2 | TRBJ2-7
TGCGCCAGCAGCCAAGCTCCGTTGCTCGCAGATACGCAGTATTTT | CASSQAPLLADTQYF | . | TRBV4-1 | . | TRBJ2-3
TGTGCCAGCAGCCCGCGGGTGGTAGGGGGTATGGGCTACAATGAGCAGTTCTTC | CASSPRVVGGMGYNEQFF | few | TRBV14 | . | TRBJ2-1
TGTGCCAGCAGCTCCGGGACTAGAGACTACGAGCAGTACTTC | CASSSGTRDYEQYF | few | TRBV4-2 | TRBD2 | TRBJ2-7
TGTGCCAGTAGTCAGGACAGCTCCTACGAGCAGTACTTC | CASSQDSSYEQYF | . | TRBV19 | . | TRBJ2-7
TGTGCCAGCAGACGGACATCCTACGAGCAGTACTTC | CASRRTSYEQYF | . | TRBV11-3 | . | TRBJ2-7
TGTGCCAGCGGCCCGGAGAGAGGAGAAGCTTTCTTT | CASGPERGEAFF | . | TRBV5-6 | . | TRBJ1-1
TGTGCCAGCAGCGCCCCCTGGACTTCGCTTAAAGAGACCCAGTACTTC | CASSAPWTSLKETQYF | . | TRBV9 | . | TRBJ2-5